The 17 T cell receptor beta chains listed next were all sequenced from one sample in a study of cytomegalovirus exposure and HLA in healthy donors. The PCR was carried out with 60 Vbeta primers and 13 Jbeta primers. Clones were sequenced by immunoSEQ multiplex PCR, and TCRdb holds only the in-frame ones, with some missing. The sample lists approximately 95,000 clones, under 85% occurring once. Input material: PBMCs. Receptors were obtained from a middle-aged woman in good health and CMV-seropositive.

The chain is built from TRBV11-2 and TRBJ2-7; the match to TRBD2 covers 9 bases. V lost 3 bases to trimming and J lost 1 base; unmatched junction nucleotides: 7. The CDR3 runs 16 residues. From germline, CDR1 is SGHAT and CDR2 FQNNGV. Here the CDR3 DNA reads TGTGCCAGCAGCTTCTCTAGCGGGATTTATTCCTACGAGCAGTACTTC. This translates into CASSFSSGIYSYEQYF.

The chain couples TRBV4-2 to TRBJ1-3; no definite D call. Germline lookup yields CDR1 LGHNA and CDR2 YNFKEQ. Trimming removed 0 bases at V and 2 bases at J, with 14 bases between. The CDR3 is 17 residues long. CDR3 protein: CASSQESPGSTGNTIYF. As DNA, the CDR3 is TGTGCCAGCAGCCAAGAGTCTCCGGGATCCACTGGAAACACCATATATTTT.

The table lists this clone with a few counts. The V gene is TRBV2, the J gene TRBJ2-1; TRBD2 aligns across 12 bases. Germline assignment: CDR1 SNHLY and CDR2 FYNNEI. With V trimmed by 1 base and J by 7 bases, 5 bases remained unmatched. The CDR3 is 16 residues long. CDR3 DNA: TGTGCCAGCAGTGAAGTGACTAGCGGGAGTGGAAATGAGCAGTTCTTC. Translating it yields CASSEVTSGSGNEQFF.

The chain has TRBV14 and TRBJ2-7; weak D call: TRBD1 (6 bases). Germline V gene sequence: CDR1 SGHDN, CDR2 FVKESK. CDR3 length equals 13 residues. The germline V and J ends were trimmed by 4 bases and 6 bases, with 13 bases remaining between them. The CDR3 reads CASSLEGGLEQYF. CDR3 in DNA: TGTGCCAGCAGCCTCGAAGGGGGTCTCGAGCAGTACTTC.

Only a few counts were recorded for this clone. This chain's CDR3 is CASREGGQGTNEQFF. CDR3 nucleotides: TGTGCCAGCAGGGAAGGGGGACAGGGGACCAATGAGCAGTTCTTC. The chain couples TRBV27 to TRBJ2-1; 10 positions match TRBD1. V lost 6 bases and J lost 6; bases outside the gene matches: 8. The germline gives CDR1 MNHEY, CDR2 SMNVEV (reference sequence). This CDR3 comprises 15 residues.

The J gene is TRBJ2-1, the V gene TRBV5-1, with 11 bases identical to TRBD2. V lost 5 bases and J lost 10; bases outside the gene matches: 8. Germline V gene sequence: CDR1 SGHRS, CDR2 YFSETQ. The CDR3 contains 14 residues. CDR3 coding DNA: TGCGCCAGCAGGGCTTCGGGACTAGCGGCCGAGCAGTTCTTC. This codes for CASRASGLAAEQFF.

The chain links TRBV13 to TRBJ2-7; 9 nucleotides align to TRBD2. The V and J ends lost 4 bases and 5 bases, in that order; junction bases with no gene match: 12. Germline values: CDR1 PRHDT, CDR2 FYEKMQ (reference sequence). The CDR3 runs to 16 residues. CDR3 sequence reads: CASSSARASGTHEQYF. The CDR3 nucleotides are TGTGCCAGCAGCTCCGCGCGGGCTAGCGGGACCCACGAGCAGTACTTC.

This chain uses TRBV6-5 with TRBJ2-7; TRBD2 matches 14 bases. The CDR3 is made up of 14 amino acids. J lost 9 bases, V lost 4 bases, and 5 bases had no gene match. Germline V gives CDR1 MNHEY, CDR2 SVGAGI. The CDR3 loop is CASSSGTSGRGQYF. CDR3 nucleotides: TGTGCCAGCAGTTCAGGGACTAGCGGGAGAGGGCAGTACTTC.

This chain joins TRBV5-1 and TRBJ1-3, with D perhaps TRBD1 (6 bases). The germline CDR1 and CDR2 sequences are SGHRS and YFSETQ. The CDR3 is 16 amino acids. V lost 5 bases and J lost 1, with 16 bases in between. The CDR3 nucleotides are TGCGCCAGCAGTTTAACAGGGCCTCAATCTGGAAACACCATATATTTT. It yields the protein CASSLTGPQSGNTIYF.

In its sample, this clone was seen a few times. This chain connects TRBV6-5 to TRBJ2-7; 8 bases fit TRBD2. The germline gives CDR1 MNHEY, CDR2 SVGAGI. The junction had 7 bases not matched to a gene; V was cut back by 9 bases and J by 0 bases. This CDR3 has 14 amino acids. CDR3 in DNA: TGTGCCAGGCCGGGGGGGTTTTTCTCCTACGAGCAGTACTTC. This encodes CARPGGFFSYEQYF.

The chain combines TRBV10-2 with TRBJ1-4, with TRBD1 matching 7 bases. The CDR3 loop spans 15 amino acids. The ends lost 8 bases at V and 5 bases at J; junction bases unmatched: 11. CDR1 and CDR2 from the germline V gene are WSHSY and SAAADI. CDR3 bases: TGCGCCAGCGGCCAGGGGACAGACGAAAATGAAAAACTGTTTTTT. This codes for CASGQGTDENEKLFF.

The chain's CDR3 is CASRHDRGQAFF. The CDR3 DNA follows: TGTGCCAGCAGGCACGACAGGGGTCAAGCTTTCTTT. The V gene is TRBV2, the J gene TRBJ1-1; TRBD1 agrees at 8 bases. Germline trimming cut 6 bases from V and 9 bases from J; bases unmatched to any gene: 6. This CDR3 spans 12 amino acids. Germline V CDR1 and CDR2: SNHLY, FYNNEI.

This rearrangement joins TRBV27 to TRBJ2-4; 14 nucleotides agree with TRBD2. Losses at the gene ends were 5 bases for V and 6 bases for J; bases not matched to a gene: 6. CDR1 is MNHEY and CDR2 is SMNVEV in the germline V gene (reference sequence). The CDR3 consists of 16 residues. As DNA, the CDR3 is TGTGCCAGCAGTGAGCCGGGACTAGCGGGAGCAAACATTCAGTACTTC. This gives the protein CASSEPGLAGANIQYF.

This clone came up a few times. The chain combines TRBV21-1 with TRBJ1-5; the table's D call, TRBD1, was not checked against the DNA. TRBV21-1 is described as a pseudogene. The CDR3 covers 14 residues. The CDR3 sequence is CASSKRHSNQPQHF. The CDR3 DNA reads TGTGCCAGCAGCAAAAGACATAGCAATCAGCCCCAGCATTTT.

This chain uses TRBV6-5 with TRBJ2-6; 7 positions match TRBD2. The CDR3 has 14 amino acids. CDR1 is MNHEY, CDR2 SVGAGI, per germline. The V gene end was trimmed by 8 bases and the J gene end by 4 bases; junction bases not matched to a gene: 5. For the CDR3, the DNA is TGTGCCAGCGGGGGGGGGACCGGGGCCAACGTCCTGACTTTC. Amino acids: CASGGGTGANVLTF.

In its sample, this clone was seen once. The chain couples TRBV19 to TRBJ2-7; 8 bases align to TRBD2. The CDR3 has 16 amino acids. The ends lost 3 bases at V and 1 base at J; junction bases unmatched: 8. Germline lookup yields CDR1 LNHDA and CDR2 SQIVND (reference sequence). The CDR3: CASSIAAGVWSYEQYF. The CDR3, as DNA: TGTGCCAGTAGTATTGCAGCGGGAGTCTGGTCCTACGAGCAGTACTTC.

This clone has just a few counts. The V call is TRBV7-6, the J call TRBJ2-2; 8 bases match TRBD1. The V gene's germline CDR1 is SGHVS and CDR2 FNYEAQ. V dropped 5 bases and J dropped 4; count of bases not matched to a gene: 3. The CDR3 consists of 14 residues. DNA of the CDR3: TGTGCCAGCAGCCCACAGGGGGGCACCGGGGAGCTGTTTTTT. Translation: CASSPQGGTGELFF.